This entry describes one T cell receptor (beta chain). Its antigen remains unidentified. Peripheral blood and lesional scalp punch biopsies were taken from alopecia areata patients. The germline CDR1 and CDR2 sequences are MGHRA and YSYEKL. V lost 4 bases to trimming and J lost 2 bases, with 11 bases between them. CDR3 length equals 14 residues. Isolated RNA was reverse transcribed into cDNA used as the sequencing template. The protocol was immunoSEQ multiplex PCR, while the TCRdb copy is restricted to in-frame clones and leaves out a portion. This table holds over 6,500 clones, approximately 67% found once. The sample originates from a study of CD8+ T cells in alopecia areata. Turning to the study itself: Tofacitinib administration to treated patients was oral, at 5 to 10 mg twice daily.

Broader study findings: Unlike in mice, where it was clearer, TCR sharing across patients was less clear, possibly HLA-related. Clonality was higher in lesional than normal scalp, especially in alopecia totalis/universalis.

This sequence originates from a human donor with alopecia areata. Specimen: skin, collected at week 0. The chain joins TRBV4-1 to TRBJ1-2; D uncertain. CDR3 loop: CASSLRAENYGYTF. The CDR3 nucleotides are TGCGCCAGCAGCCTCCGGGCCGAAAACTATGGCTACACCTTC.